These T cell receptor beta chains were read from a single sample in a study of T-cell reconstitution after alpha-beta-depleted transplantation in children. From the PCR reads, TCRdb called clonotypes with MiXCR, one entry per CDR3 protein. The sample has about 580,000 distinct CDR3 sequences; 25% to 30% are singletons. Sample: PBMCs, taken before TCRalphabeta/CD19-depleted stem cell transplant. The receptors stem from a boy under two years old with Wiskott-Aldrich syndrome, due to receive a stem cell transplant. The CDR3 runs from the conserved cysteine through the conserved F or W. A D gene is named only where the DNA matches it firmly. Part of the rows lack a size; the others show once, few, many or a class for expanded clones.

d_gene	abundance	v_gene	j_gene	CDR3nt	CDR3aa
.	.	TRBV3-1	TRBJ2-1	TGTGCCAGCAGCCAAGGAAACTATGAGCAGTTCTTC	CASSQGNYEQFF
.	few	TRBV29-1	TRBJ1-1	TGCAGCGTTGGGGGGGAGGGCTTCACCACTGAAGCTTTCTTT	CSVGGEGFTTEAFF
.	many	TRBV5-1	TRBJ2-7	TGCGCCAGCAGCTTGGCCGGGAACGAGCAGTACTTC	CASSLAGNEQYF
.	.	TRBV7-2	TRBJ1-2	TGTGCCAGCAGCTTTTCAGGGACGACTGGCTACACCTTC	CASSFSGTTGYTF
TRBD1	few	TRBV5-1	TRBJ2-5	TGCGCCAGCCAAATGACAGGGGCTGAGACCCAGTACTTC	CASQMTGAETQYF
TRBD2	.	TRBV20-1	TRBJ2-2	TGCAGTGCTACGACTAGCAGAGGAGACACCGGGGAGCTGTTTTTT	CSATTSRGDTGELFF
TRBD1	few	TRBV5-1	TRBJ2-5	TGCGCCAGCAGTCGATTCTCACAGGGGGCAGGGGAGACCCAGTACTTC	CASSRFSQGAGETQYF
.	few	TRBV5-1	TRBJ2-7	TGCGCCAGCAGCTTGGGCCCCACGTCCGAGCAGTACTTC	CASSLGPTSEQYF
.	few	TRBV3-1	TRBJ2-2	TGTGCCAGCAGCCAACCGGGGGGCAACACCGGGGAGCTGTTTTTT	CASSQPGGNTGELFF
.	.	TRBV27	TRBJ2-1	TGTGCCAGCAGTTTATGGGCGGGGGCAAATGAGCAGTTCTTC	CASSLWAGANEQFF
.	.	TRBV24-1	TRBJ2-1	TGTGCCACCAGTGATAGTATCTACAATGAGCAGTTCTTC	CATSDSIYNEQFF
TRBD2	.	TRBV5-1	TRBJ2-7	TGCGCCAGCACCGGGACTAGCGCCTACGAGCAGTACTTC	CASTGTSAYEQYF
TRBD2	.	TRBV5-1	TRBJ2-1	TGCGCCAGCAGCCAGGGACTAGCGCAGAATGAGCAGTTCTTC	CASSQGLAQNEQFF
.	.	TRBV5-6	TRBJ1-2	TGTGCCAGCAGCCTGGGTGGGGCAGATCTCCGATATGGCTACACCTTC	CASSLGGADLRYGYTF
TRBD2	few	TRBV20-1	TRBJ2-5	TGCAGTGGGAGACTAGCGAACAGCCCGGTGGGCAAAGAGACCCAGTACTTC	CSGRLANSPVGKETQYF
TRBD2	.	TRBV5-1	TRBJ2-1	TGCGCCAGCAGCTTGTTCCTAGCGGAAAACTCCTACAATGAGCAGTTCTTC	CASSLFLAENSYNEQFF
TRBD2	few	TRBV7-7	TRBJ2-5	TGTGCCAGCAGCTCTAGCGGGCAAGAGACCCAGTACTTC	CASSSSGQETQYF
.	.	TRBV20-1	TRBJ2-7	TGCAGTGCTAAGTTTACGGCTTCCTACGAGCAGTACTTC	CSAKFTASYEQYF
.	.	TRBV10-3	TRBJ1-2	TGTGCCATCAGTGATTCCAAGGGGCGCTATGGCTACACCTTC	CAISDSKGRYGYTF
.	.	TRBV4-2	TRBJ1-2	TGTGCCAGCAGCCAACGAAAGGGCGGGACAATAAATTCTTATGGCTACACCTTC	CASSQRKGGTINSYGYTF
TRBD2	.	TRBV7-2	TRBJ2-1	TGTGCCAGCAGCTCCTCCGGGACTAGCGGGTTCAATGAGCAGTTCTTC	CASSSSGTSGFNEQFF
.	few	TRBV14	TRBJ2-7	TGTGCCAGCAGCCAAGATTGGAGCGGGCAGTACTTC	CASSQDWSGQYF
TRBD2	few	TRBV5-1	TRBJ2-7	TGCGCCAGCAGCTGGGGACTAGCGGGAGTGGGGCAGTACTTC	CASSWGLAGVGQYF
.	.	TRBV5-1	TRBJ2-3	TGCGCCAGCAGCTTGGGGACCCTCGGGTCCCCAGATACGCAGTATTTT	CASSLGTLGSPDTQYF
TRBD2	.	TRBV5-1	TRBJ2-2	TGCGCCAGCAGAACTGGGGCTAGCGGTTCGAACACCGGGGAGCTGTTTTTT	CASRTGASGSNTGELFF
TRBD2	.	TRBV5-1	TRBJ2-6	TGCGCCAGCAGCTTCCGCGGGAGGGATGGGGCCAACGTCCTGACTTTC	CASSFRGRDGANVLTF
TRBD1	.	TRBV12-3/TRBV12-4	TRBJ2-1	TGTGCCAGCCGGACAGGGACTGAGAACAATGAGCAGTTCTTC	CASRTGTENNEQFF
TRBD2	few	TRBV29-1	TRBJ2-3	TGCAGCGTTGACGGGGCGGGAGGAGCAGATACGCAGTATTTT	CSVDGAGGADTQYF
.	.	TRBV5-5	TRBJ2-1	TGTGCCAGCAGCTTGACCGATACCTACAATGAGCAGTTCTTC	CASSLTDTYNEQFF
TRBD2	.	TRBV7-9	TRBJ2-4	TGTGCCAGCAGCTTAGTGACTAGCTTAAACATTCAGTACTTC	CASSLVTSLNIQYF
TRBD1	.	TRBV7-9	TRBJ2-7	TGTGCCAGCAGCAAAGGGACAGGGGGTAAATCCTACGAGCAGTACTTC	CASSKGTGGKSYEQYF
TRBD2	.	TRBV5-1	TRBJ2-7	TGCGCCAGCAGCTTTGGCCTGGGGACTAGCGGATTGTCCTACGAGCAGTACTTC	CASSFGLGTSGLSYEQYF
.	.	TRBV20-1	TRBJ2-1	TGCAGTGCTTCTCCCGCCCGGTGGTCCGGGGATGAGCAGTTCTTC	CSASPARWSGDEQFF
.	.	TRBV20-1	TRBJ1-1	TGCAGTGCGAGACAGAGAACTGAAGCTTTCTTT	CSARQRTEAFF
TRBD1	.	TRBV5-1	TRBJ2-7	TGCGCCAGCAGCCCGGGACAGGCCGCCTACGAGCGGTACTTC	CASSPGQAAYERYF
TRBD1	.	TRBV28	TRBJ2-7	TGTGCCAGCAGTTCTCCTGAAGGGGGCGGCCACGAGCAGTACTTC	CASSSPEGGGHEQYF
.	.	TRBV12-3/TRBV12-4	TRBJ2-3	TGTGCCAGCATGGAATACGGCACAGATACGCAGTATTTT	CASMEYGTDTQYF
.	.	TRBV6-5	TRBJ2-2	TGTGCCAGCAGTTACGGTCTTTCTAGGGTGTACACCGGGGAGCTGTTTTTT	CASSYGLSRVYTGELFF
TRBD2	.	TRBV20-1	TRBJ2-7	TGCAGTGCTACCTTAGCGGGAAGGGTTACCTACGAGCAGTACTTC	CSATLAGRVTYEQYF
TRBD2	.	TRBV20-1	TRBJ2-3	TGCAGTGCTCGTAGCGGGGGAAGCACAGATACGCAGTATTTT	CSARSGGSTDTQYF
TRBD2	.	TRBV27	TRBJ2-1	TGTGCCAGCAGTTCGTGGACTAGCGGAAATTACAATGAGCAGTTCTTC	CASSSWTSGNYNEQFF
.	few	TRBV24-1	TRBJ2-1	TGTGCCACCAGTGATTTAGGTAGCCGCAACCACAATGAGCAGTTCTTC	CATSDLGSRNHNEQFF
TRBD2	few	TRBV5-1	TRBJ2-1	TGCGCCAGCAGTTCAGGATGGGCTAGCGGGAGGACCAATGAGCAGTTCTTC	CASSSGWASGRTNEQFF
TRBD1	many	TRBV5-1	TRBJ2-1	TGCGCCAGCAGCTTGGGGACAGGACCCTACAATGAGCAGTTCTTC	CASSLGTGPYNEQFF
TRBD2	.	TRBV5-1	TRBJ2-2	TGCGCCAGCAGGATGGGACGACTAGCGGGATCCCTACACACCGGGGAGCTGTTTTTT	CASRMGRLAGSLHTGELFF
.	few	TRBV29-1	TRBJ2-1	TGCAGCGTTTTAAGGACTCTCGTATACAATGAGCAGTTCTTC	CSVLRTLVYNEQFF
TRBD2	few	TRBV7-8	TRBJ2-3	TGTGCCAGCAGAAGGACTAGCGGGAACGTCGATACGCAGTATTTT	CASRRTSGNVDTQYF
.	.	TRBV2	TRBJ1-2	TGTGCCAGCAGTGAAGAAAAAGGGGGCTACACCTTC	CASSEEKGGYTF
.	.	TRBV6-5	TRBJ2-4	TGTGCCAGCAGTTACGTAGGGGGAGGCAAAAACATTCAGTACTTC	CASSYVGGGKNIQYF
.	.	TRBV6-2/TRBV6-3	TRBJ2-1	TGTGCCAGCAGTCCGGGACGAGGAGGGAATGAGCAGTTCTTC	CASSPGRGGNEQFF
TRBD2	few	TRBV4-1	TRBJ2-2	TGCGCCAGCAGCCTTAGCGGGAGCGGTTCCGGGGAGCTGTTTTTT	CASSLSGSGSGELFF